The entry below describes one T cell receptor (beta chain). The antigen is unknown. Adults of Caucasian background living in Nashville, Tennessee made up all donors. A CD45RA+ naive subset and a CD45RA-negative memory subset were split from CD4+ cells. V was pared by 5 bases and J by 6 bases, with 14 bases between. The CDR3 extends over 13 amino acids. The germline V gene encodes CDR1 MNHNS and CDR2 SASEGT. This record belongs to a study of shared clonotypes between healthy human individuals. For the study at large: CD8 memory received one plate per donor, CD8 naive two, CD4 memory three and CD4 naive three.

Sequencing used immunoSEQ multiplex PCR; TCRdb keeps in-frame clones, though not all of them. The sample lists a few million clones; more than 80% were seen once. General study results and limits: Across subsets, estimated richness was generally greater for naive than for memory populations.

The sequencing input was naive CD4+ T cells from PBMCs. Sample subset: CD45RA+ positively selected. The rearrangement uses TRBV6-1 and TRBJ2-7; a possible D gene is TRBD2 (6 bases). The receptor was isolated from a man aged 18 to 30 in good health. Some clones in this sample may be carry-over from other donors' samples. CDR3 amino acids: CASSPLHGSEQYF. The CDR3 nucleotides are TGTGCCAGCAGTCCTCTCCACGGGAGCGAGCAGTACTTC.